Listed here is a single T cell receptor beta chain. The antigen this receptor binds is unknown. The record has no base qualities; no much larger clone is one base away. The data were taken from a study of T cell changes during pregnancy in multiple sclerosis (dated by TCRdb to about 2019). General notes on the study: The study examined how the T cell repertoire changed over the course of pregnancy in women with multiple sclerosis.

The CDR3 holds 16 amino acids from the cysteine to the phenylalanine. Left in the record is the CDR3 DNA by itself, 48 bases read in frame from the first base. The germline V gene provides CDR1 SGHRS and CDR2 YFSETQ. V is cut back by 6 bases and J by 2 bases, with 6 bases in the junction unmatched. The library was obtained by the immunoSEQ multiplex PCR assay. The source is immuneACCESS, and TCRdb retained only in-frame sequences with V and J called. Part of the clones is not carried over; for the studies checked, unresolved V genes explain less than half of this, and the remainder is unexplained. The sample has roughly 53,000 clones on record, roughly 92% of them singletons. The top ten constitute around 0.38% of the sample.

The TCR originated in a female donor in good health, enrolled as a control in a pregnancy study. The chain was built from TRBV5-1 and TRBJ2-3, with 13 central nucleotides matching TRBD2. Sequenced here: CD4+ T cells from peripheral blood mononuclear cells, sampled in the second trimester of pregnancy. This receptor has the CDR3 CASTWGLAGPTDTQYF. The sequence in DNA is TGCGCCAGCACCTGGGGACTAGCGGGGCCCACAGATACGCAGTATTTT. The full variable domain, completed from the reference TRBV5-1 and TRBJ2-3 proteins outside the CDR3, reads KAGVTQTPRYLIKTRGQQVTLSCSPISGHRSVSWYQQTPGQGLQFLFEYFSETQRNKGNFPGRFSGRQFSNSRSEMNVSTLELGDSALYLCASTWGLAGPTDTQYFGPGTRLTVL.